One sample yielded the 30 T cell receptor beta chains listed below, sequenced in a study of tumor-infiltrating lymphocytes in primary liver carcinoma. Blood RNA came from unsorted whole blood; germline DNA was also extracted. From around 500 ng of total RNA, TCR beta-specific cDNA was reverse-transcribed using a constant-region primer. Generation of the TCR beta libraries relied on three nested multiplex PCR rounds using slightly modified ARM-PCR. TRBV1-TRBV30 forward primers paired with a C-beta reverse primer were used in the first two PCR rounds, which ran about 11 cycles each. TCRdb processed the multiplex PCR reads anew with MiXCR; each CDR3 protein has one entry. The table lists approximately 330,000 distinct CDR3 sequences, about 61% of them singletons. Sequencing was carried out using peripheral blood. These receptors originate from a man in his forties with primary liver carcinoma and hepatitis B virus infection.

The chain employs TRBV12-3 or TRBV12-4 and TRBJ2-7; 9 nucleotides agree with TRBD1. This CDR3 has 14 residues. The junction had 8 bases not matched to a gene; V was cut back by 2 bases and J by 9 bases. The CDR3 DNA reads as TGTGCCAGCAGTTTAACCGCGGGACAGGGTAGGCAGTACTTC. As protein: CASSLTAGQGRQYF.

As concerns this clonotype: One end of the junction fails to match germline, which may point to a read error. V is TRBV5-6 and J is TRBJ1-2; TRBD1 matches 7 bases. CDR1 and CDR2 from the germline V gene are SGHDT and YYEEEE. This CDR3 is 15 amino acids long. The CDR3 here is CASSLRDRDHYSYTF. The CDR3 DNA reads TGTGCCAGCAGCCTCCGTGACAGGGACCACTATAGCTACACCTTC.

A word on this clonotype: A much bigger clone sits one base away, suggesting this may be a read error. This chain links TRBV4-1 with TRBJ2-6, with D uncertain. V was cut by 3 bases and J by 0 bases, with 6 bases left in between. CDR1 and CDR2 from the germline V gene are MGHRA and YSYEKL. The CDR3 runs to 15 residues. The CDR3 DNA is TGCGCCAGCAGCCAGTGTAGCTCTGGGGCCAACGTCCTGACTTTC. Protein sequence: CASSQCSSGANVLTF.

Worth noting for this clonotype: The junction and the germline gene differ at one end; a read error may be behind it. The gene calls are TRBV11-2 and TRBJ1-1; D is ambiguous. CDR1 and CDR2 from the germline V gene are SGHAT and FQNNGV. The length of the CDR3 is 17 residues. CDR3 amino acids: CARSLVPLNMGGTEALF. DNA for the CDR3: TGTGCCAGGAGCTTAGTCCCCTTAAACATGGGTGGCACTGAAGCTTTATTT.

Turning to this clonotype: The missing conserved phenylalanine or tryptophan at the end of this CDR3 makes a read error likely. This chain links TRBV11-1 with TRBJ2-1; 7 positions agree with TRBD1. With V trimmed by 2 bases and J by 7 bases, 11 bases remained unmatched. The germline V gene encodes CDR1 SGHAT and CDR2 FQDESV (reference sequence). The CDR3 sequence is 16 residues long. CDR3 protein: CASSLTERTGENEQFY. The CDR3 bases are TGTGCCAGCAGCTTAACGGAAAGGACAGGAGAGAATGAGCAGTTCTAC.

The table lists this clonotype with many counts. V is TRBV7-8 and J is TRBJ2-5, with D possibly being TRBD1 or TRBD2 (5 bases each). V shed 8 bases and J shed 6 bases, with 10 bases lying between them. The CDR3 spans 11 residues. The germline V gene has CDR1 SGHVS and CDR2 FQNEAQ. CDR3 in DNA: TGTGCCAGCCGCTGGGGGAAGACCCAGTACTTC. Translating gives CASRWGKTQYF.

In regard to this clonotype: A much larger clone is a single base away; this may be a read error. The chain joins TRBV6-5 to TRBJ2-1; D may be TRBD2 (6 bases). The V end lost 7 bases, the J end lost 9 bases, and 10 bases lay between the germline ends. The CDR3 is made up of 11 amino acids. CDR1 and CDR2 (germline): MNHEY, SVGAGI. CDR3: CASNPGGEQFF. In nucleotides, the CDR3 is TGTGCCAGCAACCCCGGGGGTGAGCAGTTCTTC.

This clonotype was counted a few times. This chain uses TRBV10-3 with TRBJ1-4; 8 bases line up with TRBD1. This CDR3 has 16 amino acids. Germline V gene sequence: CDR1 ENHRY, CDR2 SYGVKD. Losses at the gene ends were 3 bases for V and 5 bases for J; bases not matched to a gene: 8. The CDR3 DNA sequence: TGTGCCATCAGTGATCGTCAGGGGGCTGGAAATGAAAAACTGTTTTTT. Protein: CAISDRQGAGNEKLFF.

On this clonotype: Its ends do not fully match the called genes, so a read error is possible. The chain links TRBV11-3 to TRBJ2-2; 7 positions agree with TRBD2. Looked up from germline, CDR1 is SGHNT and CDR2 is YENEEA. This CDR3 has 13 amino acids. Here the CDR3 DNA reads TGTGCCGGCAGCGGGGCGAACACTGGGGAGCTGTTTTTT. Its translation is CAGSGANTGELFF.

In this sample, this clonotype turned up once. The V and J genes are TRBV28 and TRBJ2-1; D gene uncertain. Per the germline V gene, CDR1 is MDHEN and CDR2 is SYDVKM. V lost 7 bases to trimming and J lost 4 bases, with 14 bases between them. The CDR3 spans 14 residues. The CDR3 sequence is CASNVQREYNEQFF. For the CDR3, the DNA is TGTGCCAGCAACGTACAGCGCGAGTACAATGAGCAGTTCTTC.

This clonotype was seen a single time. A much bigger clone sits one base away, suggesting this may be a read error. The chain recombines TRBV12-3 or TRBV12-4 with TRBJ1-3; TRBD1 agrees at 8 bases. V lost 3 bases and J lost 3; bases outside the gene matches: 7. The CDR3 loop spans 16 amino acids. CDR3 nucleotides: TGTGCCAGCAGTTTTAGGGGGACAGGCGTTGGAAACACCATATATTTT. The encoded protein is CASSFRGTGVGNTIYF.

On this clonotype: A much larger clone sits a single nucleotide away, making a read error possible. In DNA form, the CDR3 reads TGTGCCAGCAGTTACGGGGGCAACTCACACCTCCACTTT. Its protein is CASSYGGNSHLHF. V and J are TRBV6-6 and TRBJ1-6, with D perhaps TRBD1 (6 bases). Germline values: CDR1 MNHNY, CDR2 SVGAGI (reference sequence). The CDR3 totals 13 residues.

V usage is TRBV6-5 and J usage is TRBJ2-1; TRBD2 agrees at 10 bases. V lost 6 bases, J lost 6 bases, and 8 bases stayed unmatched. Looked up from germline, CDR1 is MNHEY and CDR2 is SVGAGI. CDR3 size: 15 residues. The CDR3 DNA is TGTGCCAGCAGACCCGGGACTAGCGAGAGCAATGAGCAGTTCTTC. This translates into CASRPGTSESNEQFF.

This clonotype came up many times. This rearrangement joins TRBV29-1 to TRBJ2-7; D gene uncertain. The V and J ends lost 4 bases and 2 bases respectively, with 9 bases between them. CDR1 and CDR2 from the germline V gene are SQVTM and ANQGSEA. The CDR3 is 12 amino acids. The CDR3 sequence: CSVGHEAYEQYF. The DNA for the CDR3 is TGCAGCGTTGGGCACGAGGCCTACGAGCAGTACTTC.

The genes are TRBV29-1 and TRBJ2-7; D possibly corresponds to TRBD2 (6 bases). Looked up from germline, CDR1 is SQVTM and CDR2 is ANQGSEA. The CDR3 totals 12 residues. The V and J ends lost 6 bases and 4 bases respectively, with 13 bases between them. The CDR3 region is CSVWDSSYEQYF. CDR3 sequence (DNA): TGCAGCGTCTGGGACTCATCGTACGAGCAGTACTTC.

The sample holds many counts of this clonotype. The chain links TRBV6-5 to TRBJ1-4; D perhaps matches TRBD1 (5 bases). The ends were cut back, 7 bases at V and 5 bases at J, with 17 bases in the middle. Germline V gene lookup returns CDR1 MNHEY and CDR2 SVGAGI. This CDR3 comprises 15 residues. In nucleotides, the CDR3 is TGTGCCAGCACCACATACCAGGGTTCGAATGAAAAACTGTTTTTT. Translation: CASTTYQGSNEKLFF.

This clonotype has more than one count but fewer than ten. The V call is TRBV5-1, the J call TRBJ2-3; D is unresolved. The CDR3 contains 15 residues. Trimming took 0 bases from V and 1 from J, leaving 9 bases between them. The germline V gene encodes CDR1 SGHRS and CDR2 YFSETQ. CDR3 amino acids: CASSLGLSRTDTQYF. The CDR3 bases are TGCGCCAGCAGCTTGGGGTTGAGCCGCACAGATACGCAGTATTTT.

In the case of this clonotype: This may stem from a read error, because a much larger clone lies one nucleotide away. J is TRBJ1-2 and V is TRBV10-3, with D perhaps TRBD1 (6 bases). The CDR3 runs to 15 residues. Germline V lookup: CDR1 ENHRY, CDR2 SYGVKD. CDR3 amino acids: CAISERPGAGYCYTF. In DNA, the CDR3 is TGTGCCATCAGTGAGAGGCCAGGGGCTGGCTATTGCTACACCTTC.

This clonotype was seen a few times. With a much larger clone just one base away, this may be a read error. The rearrangement links TRBV6-6 to TRBJ2-1, with unresolved D. Germline-derived CDR1 and CDR2 are MNHNY and SVGAGI (reference sequence). The CDR3 covers 14 residues. The V gene lost 6 bases and the J gene lost 3 bases, with 12 bases spanning the gap. CDR3 DNA sequence: TGTGCCAGCAGACACCACGCCGACTACAATGAGCAGTTCTTC. This encodes CASRHHADYNEQFF.

At least ten counts were recorded for this clonotype. The V and J genes are TRBV4-3 and TRBJ2-3, with TRBD2 as a possible D gene (6 bases). V lost 8 bases and J lost 7, with 10 bases in between. Germline V gene data show CDR1 as LGHNA and CDR2 as YSLEER. The CDR3 totals 11 residues. CDR3 residues: CASGGIHTQYF. In nucleotides, the CDR3 is TGCGCCAGCGGCGGGATCCATACGCAGTATTTT.

The sample holds many counts of this clonotype. This chain connects TRBV4-1 to TRBJ1-4; D possibly corresponds to TRBD1 (6 bases). The V gene's germline CDR1 is MGHRA and CDR2 YSYEKL. Trimming pared 8 bases from V and 4 bases from J, leaving 17 bases between. CDR3 length equals 15 residues. CDR3 protein: CASSVQGSSNEKLFF. CDR3 DNA sequence: TGCGCCAGCTCTGTACAGGGATCGAGTAATGAAAAACTGTTTTTT.

As concerns this clonotype: An end of the junction differs from the germline gene, which may be a read error. The chain recombines TRBV6-6 with TRBJ2-5; 9 bases match TRBD2. The CDR3 has 21 residues. Germline V CDR1 and CDR2: MNHNY, SVGAGI (reference sequence). The CDR3 bases are TGTGCTAGCAGTTACTCGTGGTCGGGCACTCCGGGACTAGCTTTGTTAGAGACCCAGTACTTC. This translates into CASSYSWSGTPGLALLETQYF.

The sample holds many counts of this clonotype. The chain links TRBV10-3 to TRBJ1-1; 8 bases match TRBD1. Germline V gene lookup returns CDR1 ENHRY and CDR2 SYGVKD. This CDR3 comprises 12 residues. V shed 8 bases and J 13 bases; nucleotides not matched to a gene: 12. CDR3 DNA: TGTGCCATCGAGTCGGGACAGGCAAATGTTTTCTTT. Amino acids: CAIESGQANVFF.

This clonotype has ten or more counts. The rearrangement uses TRBV12-3 or TRBV12-4 and TRBJ1-1, with 11 bases identical to TRBD1. V shed 6 bases and J 4 bases; nucleotides not matched to a gene: 4. The CDR3 length is 14 residues. The CDR3 protein is CASRPGTGGTEAFF. The CDR3 bases are TGTGCCAGCAGACCAGGGACAGGGGGCACTGAAGCTTTCTTT.

Regarding this clonotype: This sequence may be a read error, since a much larger clone differs from it by one base. The rearrangement links TRBV6-5 to TRBJ2-5; the D gene is possibly TRBD1 (6 bases). The germline CDR1 and CDR2 sequences are MNHEY and SVGAGI. CDR3 size: 15 residues. CDR3 in amino acids: CANSYRQGSLETQYF. DNA for the CDR3: TGTGCCAACAGTTACCGGCAGGGGAGTCTAGAGACCCAGTACTTC.

About this clonotype: Given a much more abundant clone one base away, this may be a read error. V is TRBV6-1 and J is TRBJ2-7; D may be TRBD1 (5 bases). Looked up from germline, CDR1 is MNHNS and CDR2 is SASEGT. This CDR3 contains 12 residues. The CDR3 nucleotides read TGTGGCAGCAGTGCGGACACGGAAGAGCAGTACTTC. This sequence encodes CGSSADTEEQYF.

This clonotype has only a few counts. This chain links TRBV10-1 with TRBJ2-3, with D possibly TRBD2 on 6 matching bases. The germline CDR1 and CDR2 sequences are WNHNN and SYGVQD (reference sequence). This CDR3 has 16 residues. V was cut by 3 bases and J by 2 bases, with 15 bases left in between. Written as DNA, the CDR3 is TGCGCCAGCAGTGACAATCATGCGGGACTCACAGATACGCAGTATTTT. The encoded protein is CASSDNHAGLTDTQYF.

This clonotype occurred many times. The chain combines TRBV28 with TRBJ2-5; D gene ambiguous. Trimming shortened V by 6 bases and J by 5 bases, and 10 bases separated the two germline ends. This CDR3 is 12 amino acids long. Germline V lookup: CDR1 MDHEN, CDR2 SYDVKM. DNA of the CDR3: TGTGCCAGCAGGGGATTAGGGGAGACCCAGTACTTC. It codes for CASRGLGETQYF.

As regards this clonotype: A much bigger clone sits one base away, suggesting this may be a read error. The chain recombines TRBV5-6 with TRBJ2-7; 7 nucleotides agree with TRBD1. Germline assignment: CDR1 SGHDT and CDR2 YYEEEE. The CDR3 is made up of 15 amino acids. The ends lost 0 bases at V and 2 bases at J; junction bases unmatched: 5. For the CDR3, the DNA is TGTGCCAGCAGCTTGGGATGGGGACAGCCCTACGAGCAGTACTTC. Translation: CASSLGWGQPYEQYF. The full variable domain, in which reference TRBV5-6 and TRBJ2-7 provide the parts outside the CDR3, is DAGVTQSPTHLIKTRGQQVTLRCSPKSGHDTVSWYQQALGQGPQFIFQYYEEEERQRGNFPDRFSGHQFPNYSSELNVNALLLGDSALYLCASSLGWGQPYEQYFGPGTRLTVT.

This clonotype was observed at least ten times. The chain employs TRBV12-5 and TRBJ2-5, with D unresolved. Germline CDR1 LGHNT, CDR2 FRNRAP. This CDR3 is 13 amino acids long. V lost 7 bases, J lost 4 bases, and 13 bases lay in between. CDR3 residues: CASAQSLGETQYF. CDR3 nucleotides: TGTGCTAGTGCCCAGAGCCTGGGAGAGACCCAGTACTTC.